The sequence of this TCR beta chain was determined in a study of blood T cell repertoires in COVID-19. At the level of the study: COVID-19 samples from acute and convalescent phases originated in the United States, Italy and Spain. From T cells, B-cell-depleted T cells, or PBMCs came the material, which was cDNA or gDNA.

In the source study's methods: Reference gene primers were amplified, and this amplification served to estimate nucleated cell counts. TCRdb keeps only in-frame clones here, not all; method: immunoSEQ multiplex PCR. That table furnishes V, J and clone size, whereas the DNA furnished D and trimming. The sample includes roughly 230,000 clones, approximately 92% of them seen just once. The clonotype originates from a woman between 35 and 50 years old who had recovered from COVID-19. The sample consisted of peripheral blood.

CDR3: CATTTRPYNEQFF. Here the CDR3 DNA reads TGTGCCACCACAACCAGGCCTTACAATGAGCAGTTCTTC. This chain joins TRBV24-1 and TRBJ2-1; D is undetermined. This CDR3 spans 13 amino acids. V was cut by 8 bases and J by 4 bases, with 11 bases left in between. Per germline, CDR1 KGHDR and CDR2 SFDVKD.